The sequence of this TCR beta chain was determined in a study of beta chain features in type 1 diabetes. Study-wide context: Similarity in age, gender and cell yields was seen between patients and healthy donors.

This clone was detected only a few times. Donors contributed one heparinised blood draw apiece, averaging about 116 mL. Sequenced material consisted of expressed TCRB transcripts (all of the isolated RNA was reverse transcribed). Sequencing of naive, central memory and regulatory T cell samples gave an average of roughly 3.5 million reads. Sequencing was performed with immunoSEQ multiplex PCR; in TCRdb, only in-frame clones are kept and a portion is missing. Of more than 140,000 clones listed, approximately 10% are singletons. CDR1 is LNHDA, CDR2 SQIVND, per germline (reference sequence). CDR3 length: 15 residues. The V gene lost 3 bases and the J gene lost 6 bases, with 15 bases spanning the gap.

Sequenced: central memory CD4+ T cells from blood. The source of this sequence is a woman aged 40 to 49 in good health. The chain carries TRBV19 and TRBJ2-1; D is perhaps TRBD2 (6 bases). CDR3: CASSIGGRTSNEQFF. As DNA, the CDR3 is TGTGCCAGTAGTATCGGGGGTCGGACTTCCAATGAGCAGTTCTTC.